The next 31 T cell receptor beta chains were all read from a single sample in a study of T cells in Graves' hyperthyroidism and ophthalmopathy (dated by TCRdb to 2018 to 2020). To prepare the library, multiplex PCR was applied. Sequencing took place on an Illumina HiSeq 2000. The TCR beta CDR3 regions were amplified from RNA transcripts. The first round of RT-PCR for the TCR CDR3 was performed with the HTBI primer set and the Qiagen OneStep RT-PCR kit. TCRdb reprocessed the public reads (quality trimming at Q25 with fastp, clone calling with MiXCR) and kept in-frame beta chains. Merged by CDR3 protein, the rows form single entries marked with the most common genes and DNA. The sample records about 690,000 distinct CDR3 sequences, 17% of which are singletons. Around 15% of the sample comes from the top ten. The sequencing sample was made of blood. All receptors derive from a man over 45 with Graves' hyperthyroidism.

This clonotype was detected many times. The gene calls are TRBV30 and TRBJ2-3; D may be TRBD1 or TRBD2 (6 bases each). Trimming shortened V by 0 bases and J by 5 bases, and 15 bases separated the two germline ends. The CDR3 contains 15 residues. CDR1 is GTSNPN, CDR2 SVGIG, per germline (reference sequence). The CDR3 is CAWSVGGRGGDTQYF. CDR3 coding DNA: TGTGCCTGGAGTGTTGGGGGGAGAGGGGGAGATACGCAGTATTTT.

This clonotype was seen many times. The rearrangement uses TRBV29-1 and TRBJ2-5; D ambiguous. The germline CDR1 and CDR2 sequences are SQVTM and ANQGSEA. V shed 0 bases and J shed 1 base, with 12 bases lying between them. The CDR3 is 15 amino acids. CDR3 amino acids: CSVEDAWGTQETQYF. CDR3 sequence (DNA): TGCAGCGTTGAAGATGCCTGGGGTACCCAAGAGACCCAGTACTTC.

On this clonotype itself: This may arise from a read error, as a much more abundant clone is one base away. V is TRBV9 and J is TRBJ2-1; D is unclear. The CDR3 spans 14 residues. Germline-derived CDR1 and CDR2 are SGDLS and YYNGEE. The CDR3 sequence: CTSSVGKPYNEQFF. The CDR3, as DNA: TGTACCAGCAGCGTAGGTAAACCCTACAATGAGCAGTTCTTC.

This clonotype was seen a handful of times. This CDR3 reads CSVAPGQGANEQFF. CDR3 sequence (DNA): TGCAGCGTTGCGCCGGGACAGGGGGCTAATGAGCAGTTCTTC. The chain carries TRBV29-1 and TRBJ2-1; 12 bases line up with TRBD1. V trimming: 4 bases; J trimming: 7 bases; junction bases outside the gene matches: 5. Per the germline V gene, CDR1 is SQVTM and CDR2 is ANQGSEA. The CDR3 spans 14 residues.

The table lists this clonotype with many counts. The CDR3 sequence: CASSLGSDAGELFF. The CDR3 nucleotides are TGTGCCAGCAGTTTAGGGTCGGACGCCGGGGAGCTGTTTTTT. The chain employs TRBV28 and TRBJ2-2, with D uncertain. CDR1 and CDR2 from the germline V gene are MDHEN and SYDVKM. Trimming removed 2 bases at V and 6 bases at J, with 10 bases between. The CDR3 runs to 14 residues.

This clonotype has a count of ten or more. V and J are TRBV6-1 and TRBJ1-5; D call uncertain. The germline CDR1 and CDR2 sequences are MNHNS and SASEGT. V lost 1 base, J lost 0 bases, and 10 bases lay in between. This CDR3 has 16 residues. In nucleotides, the CDR3 is TGTGCCAGCAGTGAAGGGACCCATAATAGCAATCAGCCCCAGCATTTT. Protein product: CASSEGTHNSNQPQHF.

This clonotype was observed a handful of times. The J gene is TRBJ1-2, the V gene TRBV5-5; 7 positions agree with TRBD1. V was clipped by 0 bases and J by 8 bases; unmatched bases: 7. The V gene's germline CDR1 is SGHKS and CDR2 YYEKEE (reference sequence). The CDR3 covers 14 residues. The CDR3 reads CASSLGQGVLGYTF. In DNA form, the CDR3 reads TGTGCCAGCAGCTTGGGACAGGGTGTGTTAGGCTACACCTTC.

There are a few counts of this clonotype. This chain connects TRBV9 to TRBJ1-2; perhaps TRBD1 as D (6 bases). V lost 3 bases to trimming and J lost 4 bases, with 16 bases between them. The V gene's germline CDR1 is SGDLS and CDR2 YYNGEE. The CDR3 spans 15 residues. The CDR3 loop reads CASSAGGAESYGYTF. CDR3 sequence (DNA): TGTGCCAGCAGCGCGGGGGGGGCAGAATCCTATGGCTACACCTTC.

This clonotype appeared many times. In nucleotides, the CDR3 is TGTGCCAGCAGCTTATGGACTAGCGGGAGGGATGAGCAGTTCTTC. Its protein product is CASSLWTSGRDEQFF. The chain joins TRBV7-9 to TRBJ2-1, with 15 bases aligning to TRBD2. V dropped 2 bases and J dropped 8; count of bases not matched to a gene: 1. The CDR3 extends over 15 amino acids. Germline CDR1 is SEHNR and CDR2 is FQNEAQ (reference sequence).

This clonotype has only a few counts. CDR3 in DNA: TGTGCCAGCAGTCCCCACGCCCCCCAAGAGACCCAGTACTTC. The encoded protein is CASSPHAPQETQYF. The rearrangement joins TRBV27 to TRBJ2-5; D gene ambiguous. This CDR3 has 14 residues. Germline V lookup: CDR1 MNHEY, CDR2 SMNVEV (reference sequence). Trimming took off 5 bases at V and 1 base at J, with 11 bases between the two ends.

The gene calls are TRBV18 and TRBJ2-5; either TRBD1 or TRBD2 may fit D (5 bases each). The CDR3 has 16 residues. Between the trimmed V and J ends, which lost 1 base and 2 bases, there was a span of 14 bases. The V gene's germline CDR1 is KGHSH and CDR2 LQKENI. The CDR3 here is CASSPRDGTLQETQYF. The CDR3 DNA reads TGTGCCAGCTCACCACGGGACGGAACTTTACAAGAGACCCAGTACTTC.

This clonotype was observed at least ten times. The chain links TRBV11-2 to TRBJ2-1; 11 bases agree with TRBD2. V was clipped by 2 bases and J by 4 bases; unmatched bases: 10. The V gene's germline CDR1 is SGHAT and CDR2 FQNNGV. CDR3 length: 18 amino acids. The DNA for the CDR3 is TGTGCCAGCAGCTTACTACGGCCGGGACTAGCGGTATACAATGAGCAGTTCTTC. Amino acids: CASSLLRPGLAVYNEQFF.

This clonotype appeared many times. The chain joins TRBV7-3 to TRBJ2-1; D perhaps matches TRBD2 (5 bases). Trimming took 2 bases from V and 3 from J, leaving 11 bases between them. Germline V gene sequence: CDR1 SGHTA, CDR2 FQGTGA. The CDR3 is 15 amino acids. The CDR3 is CASSLSPSYYNEQFF. DNA of the CDR3: TGTGCCAGCAGCTTATCCCCTAGCTACTACAATGAGCAGTTCTTC.

This clonotype was seen ten or more times. V usage is TRBV11-2 and J usage is TRBJ2-5, with D possibly matching TRBD2 (5 bases). CDR1 and CDR2 from the germline V gene are SGHAT and FQNNGV. This CDR3 has 15 amino acids. The V end was cut by 1 base, the J end by 4 bases, with 13 bases between. The CDR3 DNA follows: TGTGCCAGCAGCTTAGGGCTAGCTCGGGTAGAGACCCAGTACTTC. Its translation: CASSLGLARVETQYF. Filled out from reference TRBV11-2 and TRBJ2-5, the complete variable domain reads EAGVAQSPRYKIIEKRQSVAFWCNPISGHATLYWYQQILGQGPKLLIQFQNNGVVDDSQLPKDRFSAERLKGVDSTLKIQPAKLEDSAVYLCASSLGLARVETQYFGPGTRLLVL.

This clonotype was seen a handful of times. A read error may account for a junction end that differs from germline. The chain links TRBV2 to TRBJ1-1; 7 bases line up with TRBD1. CDR1 is SNHLY and CDR2 is FYNNEI in the germline V gene. The CDR3 is 15 residues long. CDR3 sequence (DNA): TGTGCCAACAGTGCCCTCAGGGGGTCGGGCACTGAAGCTTTCTTT. Its translation: CANSALRGSGTEAFF.

Ten or more counts support this clonotype. This rearrangement joins TRBV2 to TRBJ2-4, with D possibly matching TRBD1 (6 bases). The V end lost 5 bases, the J end lost 0 bases, and 14 bases lay between the germline ends. This CDR3 is 16 amino acids long. Per the germline V gene, CDR1 is SNHLY and CDR2 is FYNNEI. CDR3 residues: CASSTDSFLAKNIQYF. The CDR3 DNA follows: TGTGCCAGCAGTACGGACAGTTTCCTAGCCAAAAACATTCAGTACTTC.

This clonotype was seen many times. The rearrangement uses TRBV6-5 and TRBJ1-5, with D perhaps TRBD1 (6 bases). CDR1 is MNHEY, CDR2 SVGAGI, per germline. Trimming pared 0 bases from V and 6 bases from J, leaving 12 bases between. This CDR3 is 15 amino acids long. The CDR3 coding sequence is TGTGCCAGCAGTTACTCAGCGGGGGCAGGTCAGCCCCAGCATTTT. Protein product: CASSYSAGAGQPQHF.

This clonotype has a handful of counts. The J gene is TRBJ1-2, the V gene TRBV20-1; D is unresolved. CDR1 and CDR2 from the germline V gene are DFQATT and SNEGSKA (reference sequence). The CDR3 sequence is 11 residues long. The germline V and J ends were trimmed by 0 bases and 8 bases, with 7 bases remaining between them. The CDR3 sequence: CSARELRGYTF. Written as DNA, the CDR3 is TGCAGTGCTAGAGAACTGCGAGGCTACACCTTC.

This clonotype has at least ten counts. The chain combines TRBV2 with TRBJ1-3; 7 bases match TRBD1. The germline CDR1 and CDR2 sequences are SNHLY and FYNNEI. Germline trimming cut 8 bases from V and 4 bases from J; bases unmatched to any gene: 2. The CDR3 runs to 12 residues. CDR3: CASVTGGNTIYF. In DNA form, the CDR3 reads TGTGCCAGCGTGACAGGGGGAAACACCATATATTTT.

In its sample, this clonotype was seen a few times. The CDR3 nucleotides read TGTGCCAGCAGGCTCAATAGCGGGAATTCGTACGAGCAGTACTTC. It specifies CASRLNSGNSYEQYF. The gene calls are TRBV28 and TRBJ2-7; 8 nucleotides match TRBD2. Unmatched junction bases numbered 11, after V lost 6 bases and J lost 4 bases. Germline loops: CDR1 MDHEN, CDR2 SYDVKM. The CDR3 loop spans 15 amino acids.

The V call is TRBV5-1, the J call TRBJ2-7, with TRBD2 matching 10 bases. Germline V gene sequence: CDR1 SGHRS, CDR2 YFSETQ. J lost 1 base, V lost 1 base, and 5 bases had no gene match. The CDR3 is made up of 16 amino acids. Written as DNA, the CDR3 is TGCGCCAGCAGCTTGTTTGTAGCGGGAGGTTCCTACGAGCAGTACTTC. It yields the protein CASSLFVAGGSYEQYF.

Remarks on this clonotype: At one end, the junction sequence differs from germline, possibly due to a read error. The V gene is TRBV6-5, the J gene TRBJ2-7; 10 nucleotides agree with TRBD2. The CDR3 is 19 residues long. Germline V gene lookup returns CDR1 MNHEY and CDR2 SVGAGI. The CDR3 reads CAGSYEIAGGNHLPYEQYF. The CDR3 DNA follows: TGTGCCGGCAGTTATGAAATAGCGGGAGGCAACCACCTCCCCTACGAGCAGTACTTC.

This clonotype was observed many times. The chain recombines TRBV28 with TRBJ1-5; D uncertain. Germline V lookup: CDR1 MDHEN, CDR2 SYDVKM. The V end was cut by 8 bases, the J end by 3 bases, with 20 bases between. The CDR3 has 16 amino acids. In nucleotides, the CDR3 is TGTGCCAGCCGAGATCGACCGAGTTCGGACAATCAGCCCCAGCATTTT. Its protein product is CASRDRPSSDNQPQHF.

This clonotype was seen a handful of times. This chain uses TRBV28 with TRBJ2-1; TRBD2 matches 9 bases. The length of the CDR3 is 14 residues. Trimming took 11 bases from V and 8 from J; bases not matched to a gene: 13. The germline V gene encodes CDR1 MDHEN and CDR2 SYDVKM. DNA for the CDR3: TGTGCCGCAACCCCTAGCGGGATAAGGGATGAGCAGTTCTTC. Encoded protein: CAATPSGIRDEQFF. The complete variable domain, with remaining parts taken from reference TRBV28 and TRBJ2-1, reads DVKVTQSSRYLVKRTGEKVFLECVQDMDHENMFWYRQDPGLGLRLIYFSYDVKMKEKGDIPEGYSVSREKKERFSLILESASTNQTSMYLCAATPSGIRDEQFFGPGTRLTVL.

The rearrangement links TRBV7-8 to TRBJ2-7, with D possibly matching TRBD2 (6 bases). From germline, CDR1 is SGHVS and CDR2 FQNEAQ. The CDR3 is 15 amino acids. V was pared by 1 base and J by 7 bases, with 17 bases between. Written as DNA, the CDR3 is TGTGCCAGCAGCTTAGAGAAGCGGGCCTATGGGGAGCAGTACTTC. Its translation is CASSLEKRAYGEQYF.

This clonotype was observed at least ten times. This rearrangement joins TRBV6-1 to TRBJ2-7, with D maybe TRBD2 (5 bases). This CDR3 has 13 amino acids. CDR1 is MNHNS and CDR2 is SASEGT in the germline V gene. The V gene lost 8 bases and the J gene lost 7 bases, with 18 bases spanning the gap. The CDR3 bases are TGTGCCAGCCGGCGGACTGCAACCCCGGAGCAGTACTTC. Amino acid sequence: CASRRTATPEQYF.

With regard to this clonotype: Being one base from a much bigger clone, this may be a read error. The rearrangement uses TRBV11-2 and TRBJ2-7, with a weak D call TRBD2 (5 bases). Germline-derived CDR1 and CDR2 are SGHAT and FQNNGV. The V and J ends lost 1 base and 3 bases respectively, with 7 bases between them. This CDR3 contains 13 residues. CDR3 bases: TGTGCCAGCAGCTTAGTGGAGGTCTACGAGCAGTACTTC. Amino acid sequence: CASSLVEVYEQYF.

This clonotype has ten or more counts. This chain links TRBV11-2 with TRBJ1-1, with 7 bases identical to TRBD1. The CDR3 is 15 residues long. Germline V CDR1 and CDR2: SGHAT, FQNNGV. The V segment lost 3 bases and the J segment 1 base; nucleotides outside the gene matches: 5. CDR3 in amino acids: CASSFLGTANTEAFF. The DNA for the CDR3 is TGTGCCAGCAGCTTCCTAGGGACAGCGAACACTGAAGCTTTCTTT.

The table lists this clonotype with a few counts. V gene TRBV10-3 combines with J gene TRBJ2-1; D might be TRBD1 (6 bases). The V end was cut by 6 bases, the J end by 0 bases, with 12 bases between. The V gene's germline CDR1 is ENHRY and CDR2 SYGVKD. The CDR3 has 15 residues. In DNA form, the CDR3 reads TGTGCCATCAGGACCGGGACAACCTCCTACAATGAGCAGTTCTTC. It codes for CAIRTGTTSYNEQFF.

The sample holds many counts of this clonotype. V and J are TRBV12-3 or TRBV12-4 and TRBJ2-7; D perhaps matches TRBD1 (6 bases). Trimming stripped 8 bases from V and 3 bases from J, with 11 bases between. The length of the CDR3 is 12 residues. The CDR3, as DNA: TGTGCCAGCTCCCAGGGGCTCTACGAGCAGTACTTC. The encoded protein is CASSQGLYEQYF.

The chain employs TRBV2 and TRBJ1-5; possible D gene TRBD1, 6 bases. Germline V gene data show CDR1 as SNHLY and CDR2 as FYNNEI. V gave up 8 bases and J gave up 2 bases, with 19 bases separating them. This CDR3 comprises 16 residues. The CDR3 DNA reads as TGTGCCAGCTCCCGGGACATTCATGTAGGCAATCAGCCCCAGCATTTT. Translating gives CASSRDIHVGNQPQHF.